Reported below is one T cell receptor (beta chain). The antigen remains undetermined. Method: immunoSEQ multiplex PCR; TCRdb's copy keeps in-frame clones and lacks some. Of approximately 110,000 clones in the sample, around 88% were seen once. The data belong to a study of identifying expanded T cells in peripheral blood. Findings and limits, study-wide: Two-week clone count variance significantly increased as total template count grew.

V trimming: 0 bases; J trimming: 6 bases; junction bases outside the gene matches: 6. CDR1 is LGHNA and CDR2 is YSLEER in the germline V gene. The CDR3 is 16 residues long. No infections or other immune events were documented during collection. The chain couples TRBV4-3 to TRBJ2-3, with 10 bases aligning to TRBD2. Sequenced: blood. This TCR was sampled from a person between 18 and 70 years old in good health. The CDR3 DNA follows: TGCGCCAGCAGCCAAGATCCTAGCGGGGGATACGATACGCAGTATTTT. It is translated as CASSQDPSGGYDTQYF.